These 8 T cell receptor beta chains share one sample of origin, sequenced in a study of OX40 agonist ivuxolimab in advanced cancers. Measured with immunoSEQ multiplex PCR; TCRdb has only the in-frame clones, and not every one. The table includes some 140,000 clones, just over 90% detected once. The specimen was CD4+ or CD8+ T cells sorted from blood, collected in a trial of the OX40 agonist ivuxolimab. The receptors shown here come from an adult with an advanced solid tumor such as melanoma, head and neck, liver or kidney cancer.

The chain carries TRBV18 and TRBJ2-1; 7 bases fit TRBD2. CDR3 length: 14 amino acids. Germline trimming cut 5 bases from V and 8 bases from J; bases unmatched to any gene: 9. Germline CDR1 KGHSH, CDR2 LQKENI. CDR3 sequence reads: CASSRAGEVDEQFF. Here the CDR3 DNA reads TGTGCCAGCTCAAGGGCGGGAGAGGTCGATGAGCAGTTCTTC.

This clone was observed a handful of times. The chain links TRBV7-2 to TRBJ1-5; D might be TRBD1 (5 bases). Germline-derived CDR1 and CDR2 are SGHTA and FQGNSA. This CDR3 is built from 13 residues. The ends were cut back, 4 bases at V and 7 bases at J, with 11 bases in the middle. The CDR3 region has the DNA TGTGCCAGCAGCTATGCAGGGAGCCAGCCCCAGCATTTT. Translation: CASSYAGSQPQHF.

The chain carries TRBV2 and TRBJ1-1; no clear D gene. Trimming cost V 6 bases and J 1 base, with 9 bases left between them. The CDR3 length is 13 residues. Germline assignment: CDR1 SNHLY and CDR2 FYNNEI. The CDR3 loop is CASRDSGNTEAFF. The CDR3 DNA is TGTGCCAGCAGAGACTCCGGGAACACTGAAGCTTTCTTT.

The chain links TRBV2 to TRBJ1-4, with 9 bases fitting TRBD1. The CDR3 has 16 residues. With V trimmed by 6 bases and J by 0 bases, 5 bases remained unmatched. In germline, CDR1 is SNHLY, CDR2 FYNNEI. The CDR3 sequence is CASSRQGEATNEKLFF. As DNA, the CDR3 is TGTGCCAGCAGCCGACAGGGGGAAGCAACTAATGAAAAACTGTTTTTT.

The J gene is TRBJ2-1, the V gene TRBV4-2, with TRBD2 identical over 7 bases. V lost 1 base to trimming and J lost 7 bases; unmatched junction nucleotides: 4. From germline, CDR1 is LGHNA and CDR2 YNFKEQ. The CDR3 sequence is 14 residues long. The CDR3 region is CASSQAGLTNEQFF. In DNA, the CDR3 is TGTGCCAGCAGCCAAGCGGGACTAACAAATGAGCAGTTCTTC.

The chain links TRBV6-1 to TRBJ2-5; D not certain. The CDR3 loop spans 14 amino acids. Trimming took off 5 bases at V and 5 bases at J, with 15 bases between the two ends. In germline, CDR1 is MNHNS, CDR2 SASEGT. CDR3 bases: TGTGCCAGCAGTAGGGATCCCCAAGGGGAGACCCAGTACTTC. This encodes CASSRDPQGETQYF.

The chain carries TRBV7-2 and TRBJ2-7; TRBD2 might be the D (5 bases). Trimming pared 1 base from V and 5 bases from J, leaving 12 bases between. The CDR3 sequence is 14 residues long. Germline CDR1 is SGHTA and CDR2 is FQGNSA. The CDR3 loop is CASSLERAMDEQYF. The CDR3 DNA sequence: TGTGCCAGCAGCTTAGAGAGGGCCATGGACGAGCAGTACTTC.

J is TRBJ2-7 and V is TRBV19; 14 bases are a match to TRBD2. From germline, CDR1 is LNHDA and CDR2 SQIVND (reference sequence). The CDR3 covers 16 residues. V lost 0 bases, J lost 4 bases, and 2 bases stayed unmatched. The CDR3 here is CASSIDRTSGRYEQYF. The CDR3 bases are TGTGCCAGTAGTATAGATAGGACTAGCGGGAGGTACGAGCAGTACTTC.